Below, one T cell receptor beta chain is given with its context. CDR3 length: 15 residues. Germline CDR1 is SNHLY and CDR2 is FYNNEI. V lost 6 bases and J lost 4; bases outside the gene matches: 11. The data were produced by immunoSEQ multiplex PCR, yet TCRdb's version contains in-frame clones alone and is incomplete. The sample contains 75,000 to 85,000 clones, 86% of which appear only once. These data come from a study of blood T cell repertoires in COVID-19. Study-level background: PBMCs, B-cell-depleted T cells, or T cells were the source of the cDNA or gDNA that made up the material.

The chain employs TRBV2 and TRBJ2-7, with 8 bases matching TRBD1. The clonotype comes from a human donor in a cohort sampled during active COVID-19. Material for sequencing was peripheral blood. The CDR3: CASSPVGTGAYEQYF. CDR3 nucleotides: TGTGCCAGCAGCCCAGTAGGGACAGGTGCTTACGAGCAGTACTTC. Drawing the rest from reference TRBV2 and TRBJ2-7, the complete variable domain is EPEVTQTPSHQVTQMGQEVILRCVPISNHLYFYWYRQILGQKVEFLVSFYNNEISEKSEIFDDQFSVERPDGSNFTLKIRSTKLEDSAMYFCASSPVGTGAYEQYFGPGTRLTVT.